This TCR beta chain derives from a study of spatial heterogeneity in lung cancer. Looking at the study overall: In the raw reads, each unique TCR and UMI combination was present more than ten times on average.

This clonotype has a count of ten or more. This beta chain was picked up by a library intended for alpha chains and is off target, so its count carries little meaning. TCRdb ran MiXCR on the 5' RACE reads and lists one entry per CDR3 protein. The table includes some 6,900 distinct CDR3 sequences, around 3.6% detected once. The time point is: sample taken at primary tumor resection. The input material, whole RNA from tumor, nontumor lung or frozen PBMC, was sequenced unsorted. The clonotype comes from a female donor with early-stage non-small cell lung cancer. This material consisted of normal lung tissue next to the tumor, taken at surgery.

In nucleotides, the CDR3 is TGTGCCAGCAGCTTACGACAGGCCGGGGAGCTGTTTTTT. This translates into CASSLRQAGELFF. The chain joins TRBV7-6 to TRBJ2-2, with D possibly being TRBD1 (6 bases). Trimming cost V 2 bases and J 6 bases, with 7 bases left between them. CDR3 length: 13 residues. The V gene's germline CDR1 is SGHVS and CDR2 FNYEAQ.